The rows below give T cell receptor beta chains drawn from one sample of a study of beta chain features in type 1 diabetes. Some clones are missing from TCRdb's copy, which holds only in-frame ones; the method was immunoSEQ multiplex PCR. Among 150,000 or so clones listed, about a tenth were seen once. The sequenced sample consisted of central memory CD4+ T cells from blood. The receptors were sampled from a man between 18 and 29 years old in good health. Each CDR3 is given with its conserved first and last residue. Each record gives: clone size, V gene, D gene, J gene, CDR3 length, CDR3 DNA, CDR3 protein. The D gene is left open where the match is weak. Not all rows give a size; the values are once, few, many and, for expanded clones, a class.

clone_size: NA
v_call: TRBV7-9
d_call: NA
j_call: TRBJ1-2
cdr3_length: 14
cdr3_nt: TGTGCCAGCAGCTTTAGCGGAGCTAACTATGGCTACACCTTC
cdr3_aa: CASSFSGANYGYTF

clone_size: few
v_call: TRBV5-4
d_call: TRBD2
j_call: TRBJ2-7
cdr3_length: 14
cdr3_nt: TGTGCCAGCAGCCCCGCGGGGGGCGGCTACGAGCAGTACTTC
cdr3_aa: CASSPAGGGYEQYF

clone_size: few
v_call: TRBV7-2
d_call: NA
j_call: TRBJ1-5
cdr3_length: 16
cdr3_nt: TGTGCCAGCAGCTTAGTGTCAGGGCCACGGAATCAGCCCCAGCATTTT
cdr3_aa: CASSLVSGPRNQPQHF

clone_size: NA
v_call: TRBV11-3
d_call: TRBD2
j_call: TRBJ2-5
cdr3_length: 16
cdr3_nt: TGTGCCAGCAGCCATGGAGGTAGCGGGGGACATGAGACCCAGTACTTC
cdr3_aa: CASSHGGSGGHETQYF

clone_size: NA
v_call: TRBV11-2
d_call: TRBD2
j_call: TRBJ2-2
cdr3_length: 15
cdr3_nt: TGTGCCAGCAGCTTAGCGAGCGGGGGGGCCGGGGAGCTGTTTTTT
cdr3_aa: CASSLASGGAGELFF

clone_size: few
v_call: TRBV7-2
d_call: NA
j_call: TRBJ1-1
cdr3_length: 13
cdr3_nt: TGTGCCAGCAGCACGGACAGGAACACTGAAGCTTTCTTT
cdr3_aa: CASSTDRNTEAFF

clone_size: NA
v_call: TRBV28
d_call: NA
j_call: TRBJ2-3
cdr3_length: 11
cdr3_nt: TGCCTGAGTTTACAGGAAGGTACGCAGTATTTT
cdr3_aa: CLSLQEGTQYF

clone_size: NA
v_call: TRBV6-1
d_call: TRBD1
j_call: TRBJ1-3
cdr3_length: 16
cdr3_nt: TGTGCCAGCAGTGAAGCCACAGGGGGCTCTGGAAACACCATATATTTT
cdr3_aa: CASSEATGGSGNTIYF

clone_size: few
v_call: TRBV4-2
d_call: TRBD2
j_call: TRBJ2-5
cdr3_length: 17
cdr3_nt: TGTGCCAGCAGCCAAACCCTTAGCGGGGGGGCCCGGGAGACCCAGTACTTC
cdr3_aa: CASSQTLSGGARETQYF

clone_size: few
v_call: TRBV18
d_call: NA
j_call: TRBJ2-1
cdr3_length: 15
cdr3_nt: TGTGCCAGCTCACCCCCGGGGTTACAATACAATGAGCAGTTCTTC
cdr3_aa: CASSPPGLQYNEQFF

clone_size: NA
v_call: TRBV4-2
d_call: NA
j_call: TRBJ2-1
cdr3_length: 16
cdr3_nt: TGTGCCAGCAGCCAGGGCCCGGGGGGCCAAGTCAATGAGCAGTTCTTC
cdr3_aa: CASSQGPGGQVNEQFF

clone_size: few
v_call: TRBV5-4
d_call: TRBD1
j_call: TRBJ2-7
cdr3_length: 16
cdr3_nt: TGTGCCAGCAGCTTGGATATTGGGACAGGGGGCTACGAGCAGTACTTC
cdr3_aa: CASSLDIGTGGYEQYF

clone_size: few
v_call: TRBV30
d_call: TRBD1
j_call: TRBJ1-5
cdr3_length: 14
cdr3_nt: TGTGCCTGGAGTCGGACAGGGCGCAATCAGCCCCAGCATTTT
cdr3_aa: CAWSRTGRNQPQHF

clone_size: few
v_call: TRBV4-3
d_call: NA
j_call: TRBJ1-2
cdr3_length: 15
cdr3_nt: TGCGCCAGCAGCCAAGAATTCGGTCCTCTCTATGGCTACACCTTC
cdr3_aa: CASSQEFGPLYGYTF

clone_size: few
v_call: TRBV9
d_call: NA
j_call: TRBJ1-1
cdr3_length: 13
cdr3_nt: TGTGCCAGCAGTTCGGAGGCGAACACTGAAGCTTTCTTT
cdr3_aa: CASSSEANTEAFF

clone_size: NA
v_call: TRBV6-5
d_call: TRBD2
j_call: TRBJ2-7
cdr3_length: 15
cdr3_nt: TGTGCCAGCAGTTACTCTGGCGGGGGAAACTACGAGCAGTACTTC
cdr3_aa: CASSYSGGGNYEQYF

clone_size: few
v_call: TRBV29-1
d_call: TRBD2
j_call: TRBJ2-5
cdr3_length: 13
cdr3_nt: TGCAGCGTCGTTAGCGGGGACCAAGAGACCCAGTACTTC
cdr3_aa: CSVVSGDQETQYF

clone_size: few
v_call: TRBV4-1
d_call: NA
j_call: TRBJ2-7
cdr3_length: 15
cdr3_nt: TGCGCCAGCAGCCAACCCGGGACTCTAGCCTACGAGCAGTACTTC
cdr3_aa: CASSQPGTLAYEQYF

clone_size: few
v_call: TRBV7-9
d_call: TRBD1
j_call: TRBJ1-2
cdr3_length: 15
cdr3_nt: TGTGCCAGCAGCCAACCCCCGGGGCAGGGGGCTGGCTACACCTTC
cdr3_aa: CASSQPPGQGAGYTF

clone_size: few
v_call: TRBV6-5
d_call: TRBD2
j_call: TRBJ2-4
cdr3_length: 16
cdr3_nt: TGTGCCAGCAGTTACGCGGGGGGAATAGCCAAAAACATTCAGTACTTC
cdr3_aa: CASSYAGGIAKNIQYF

clone_size: many
v_call: TRBV28
d_call: TRBD1
j_call: TRBJ1-5
cdr3_length: 14
cdr3_nt: TGTGCCAGCAGTGCGTGGACAGGGGTTCAGCCCCAGCATTTT
cdr3_aa: CASSAWTGVQPQHF

clone_size: few
v_call: TRBV27
d_call: NA
j_call: TRBJ2-4
cdr3_length: 13
cdr3_nt: TGTGCCAGCAGTCCAACCCGGGGATACATTCAGTACTTC
cdr3_aa: CASSPTRGYIQYF

clone_size: NA
v_call: TRBV7-3
d_call: NA
j_call: TRBJ2-6
cdr3_length: 15
cdr3_nt: TGTGCCAGCAGCTCCACCGGAGATGGGGCCAACGTCCTGACTTTC
cdr3_aa: CASSSTGDGANVLTF

clone_size: NA
v_call: TRBV2
d_call: NA
j_call: TRBJ2-2
cdr3_length: 15
cdr3_nt: TGTGCCAGCAGAATGGGCGGGACGAACACCGGGGAGCTGTTTTTT
cdr3_aa: CASRMGGTNTGELFF

clone_size: NA
v_call: TRBV11-3
d_call: NA
j_call: TRBJ2-3
cdr3_length: 14
cdr3_nt: TGTGCCAGCAGCTCCGGACTCATCACAGATACGCAGTATTTT
cdr3_aa: CASSSGLITDTQYF

clone_size: NA
v_call: TRBV5-8
d_call: NA
j_call: TRBJ2-7
cdr3_length: 16
cdr3_nt: TGTGCCAGCAGCCCAATAGACAGGCAAAGGGCCTACGAGCAGTACTTC
cdr3_aa: CASSPIDRQRAYEQYF

clone_size: NA
v_call: TRBV4-3
d_call: NA
j_call: TRBJ2-3
cdr3_length: 16
cdr3_nt: TGCGCCAGCAGCCAATGGGGGGACCCTAGCACAGATACGCAGTATTTT
cdr3_aa: CASSQWGDPSTDTQYF